These 21 T cell receptor beta chains originate from one sample sequenced in a study of a mutant IDH1 vaccine in newly diagnosed glioma. The assay was immunoSEQ multiplex PCR, and TCRdb's table has in-frame clones only and misses some. In the table there are 10,000 to 15,000 clones, around 76% of which are singletons. Their antigens remain unidentified. As for time point: week 47, end of study. Each dose delivered 300 ug of mutant IDH1 20-mer peptide subcutaneously with imiquimod. The input for sequencing was PBMCs, taken from a glioma patient whose treatment included an IDH1 peptide vaccine. The receptors originated from a woman aged 40 to 50 with glioma.

The rearrangement uses TRBV11-2 and TRBJ1-1, with 9 bases matching TRBD1. V lost 0 bases and J lost 5; bases outside the gene matches: 10. The CDR3 covers 17 residues. Looked up from germline, CDR1 is SGHAT and CDR2 is FQNNGV. In DNA, the CDR3 is TGTGCCAGCAGCTTAGATGGGACAGGGCTATCGTATACTGAAGCTTTCTTT. Its translation is CASSLDGTGLSYTEAFF.

This chain uses TRBV19 with TRBJ1-1; D gene ambiguous. V was shortened by 2 bases and J by 2 bases, with 6 bases between the two germline ends. This CDR3 spans 13 amino acids. Looked up from germline, CDR1 is LNHDA and CDR2 is SQIVND (reference sequence). This CDR3 reads CASSIKGNTEAFF. As DNA, the CDR3 is TGTGCCAGTAGTATAAAGGGCAACACTGAAGCTTTCTTT.

This clone has just one count. J is TRBJ1-3 and V is TRBV6-1; D gene unclear. Germline CDR1 is MNHNS and CDR2 is SASEGT. Trimming pared 3 bases from V and 10 bases from J, leaving 16 bases between. The CDR3 is made up of 14 amino acids. The CDR3 DNA sequence: TGTGCCAGCAGTGACCAAGCCCCCAGACTTACCATATATTTT. This encodes CASSDQAPRLTIYF.

The V gene is TRBV6-5, the J gene TRBJ1-4; D is perhaps TRBD1 (5 bases). V was shortened by 4 bases and J by 8 bases, with 11 bases between the two germline ends. CDR1 MNHEY and CDR2 SVGAGI come from the germline V gene. The CDR3 runs to 13 residues. The DNA of the CDR3 is TGTGCCAGCAGTTGGGGGAGGTTGGAAAAACTGTTTTTT. Its translation is CASSWGRLEKLFF.

CDR3 DNA sequence: TGTGCCAGCAGCCTAGAGGGGTATGTTCGCACTGAAGCTTTCTTT. It yields the protein CASSLEGYVRTEAFF. The gene calls are TRBV11-1 and TRBJ1-1; perhaps TRBD1 as D (5 bases). The CDR3 length is 15 residues. Trimming left V 5 bases short and J 4 bases short, with 17 bases between. Germline values: CDR1 SGHAT, CDR2 FQDESV (reference sequence).

The chain recombines TRBV11-2 with TRBJ2-5, with D possibly TRBD2 on 5 matching bases. Germline V CDR1 and CDR2: SGHAT, FQNNGV. The CDR3 is 14 residues long. Trimming cost V 5 bases and J 5 bases, with 15 bases left between them. The CDR3 DNA follows: TGTGCCAGCAGCCCGGAGGTTGCTTTGGAGACCCAGTACTTC. It is translated as CASSPEVALETQYF.

The rearrangement joins TRBV7-8 to TRBJ2-3, with TRBD2 matching 8 bases. The CDR3 totals 15 residues. Trimming took 6 bases from V and 2 from J; bases not matched to a gene: 7. Germline assignment: CDR1 SGHVS and CDR2 FQNEAQ. The CDR3 loop is CASRKAGAHTDTQYF. CDR3 nucleotides: TGTGCCAGCAGAAAAGCGGGGGCGCACACAGATACGCAGTATTTT.

This chain joins TRBV25-1 and TRBJ2-3; D unresolved. This CDR3 spans 11 amino acids. The germline V and J ends were trimmed by 3 bases and 3 bases, with 1 base remaining between them. CDR1 and CDR2 (germline): MGHDK, SYGVNS. The CDR3 here is CASSDTDTQYF. DNA of the CDR3: TGTGCCAGCAGTGATACAGATACGCAGTATTTT.

The chain carries TRBV2 and TRBJ2-3, with 9 bases fitting TRBD2. Unmatched junction bases numbered 7, after V lost 9 bases and J lost 3 bases. Germline CDR1 and CDR2: SNHLY and FYNNEI. This CDR3 region has 14 residues. The CDR3 region has the DNA TGTGCCAGGAAGACTAGCGGTTTGACAGATACGCAGTATTTT. It translates to CARKTSGLTDTQYF.

This sequence joins TRBV7-7 and TRBJ2-5, with 7 bases matching TRBD2. The CDR3 is 16 residues long. CDR1 and CDR2 from the germline V gene are SSHAT and FNYEAQ (reference sequence). The CDR3 region has the DNA TGTGCGACCGGATTTCCCGGGGCTGGACTAGGGGAGACCCAGTACTTC. Translated, it gives CATGFPGAGLGETQYF. Based on the CDR3 plus reference TRBV7-7 and TRBJ2-5, the full variable domain is GAGVSQSPRYKVTKRGQDVTLRCDPISSHATLYWYQQALGQGPEFLTYFNYEAQPDKSGLPSDRFSAERPEGSISTLTIQRTEQRDSAMYRCATGFPGAGLGETQYFGPGTRLLVL.

The chain has TRBV27 and TRBJ2-1, with 7 bases matching TRBD1. The V segment lost 5 bases and the J segment 8 bases; nucleotides outside the gene matches: 6. Germline V gives CDR1 MNHEY, CDR2 SMNVEV (reference sequence). The CDR3 has 13 residues. The CDR3: CASSHRGIDEQFF. In DNA form, the CDR3 reads TGTGCCAGCAGTCACAGGGGTATCGATGAGCAGTTCTTC.

Only a few counts were recorded for this clone. V is TRBV10-3 and J is TRBJ2-7; 8 positions agree with TRBD2. In germline, CDR1 is ENHRY, CDR2 SYGVKD. This CDR3 has 14 amino acids. The trim removed 0 bases at V and 4 bases at J, leaving 2 bases unmatched. The CDR3 region is CAISESSGKYEQYF. CDR3 sequence (DNA): TGTGCCATCAGTGAGTCTAGCGGGAAATACGAGCAGTACTTC.

This clone was found a few times. The CDR3 DNA is TGTGCCAGCAGCGTACATTGGTCCTCTGGAAACACCATATATTTT. It encodes CASSVHWSSGNTIYF. The chain joins TRBV9 to TRBJ1-3; no definite D call. Germline CDR1 is SGDLS and CDR2 is YYNGEE. The CDR3 is 15 amino acids. Trimming stripped 1 base from V and 0 bases from J, with 8 bases between.

This chain connects TRBV27 to TRBJ2-7; perhaps TRBD1 as D (5 bases). V was shortened by 1 base and J by 3 bases, with 10 bases between the two germline ends. CDR3 length equals 14 residues. Germline CDR1 reads MNHEY; CDR2 reads SMNVEV (reference sequence). CDR3 in amino acids: CASSLFSRGYEQYF. The CDR3 nucleotides read TGTGCCAGCAGTTTATTTTCTAGGGGCTACGAGCAGTACTTC.

This chain joins TRBV5-8 and TRBJ2-5; TRBD2 might be the D (6 bases). Germline loops: CDR1 SGHTS, CDR2 YDEGEE. V shed 3 bases and J shed 1 base, with 13 bases lying between them. This CDR3 contains 15 residues. This CDR3 reads CASSSLGTGQETQYF. The CDR3 nucleotides read TGTGCCAGCAGCTCCCTCGGGACTGGCCAAGAGACCCAGTACTTC.

The chain couples TRBV20-1 to TRBJ2-2; no definite D call. The CDR3 runs to 11 residues. V shed 5 bases and J shed 4 bases, with 5 bases lying between them. Germline V gene sequence: CDR1 DFQATT, CDR2 SNEGSKA (reference sequence). The CDR3 region is CSAEGTGELFF. The CDR3 coding sequence is TGCAGTGCTGAAGGCACCGGGGAGCTGTTTTTT.

The rearrangement uses TRBV2 and TRBJ1-6, with a possible D match to TRBD1 (5 bases). CDR1 SNHLY and CDR2 FYNNEI come from the germline V gene. V was clipped by 6 bases and J by 7 bases, with 13 bases between them. There are 14 residues in the CDR3. The CDR3, as DNA: TGTGCCAGCAGAACGACAGACAGAAATTCACCCCTCCACTTT. It yields the protein CASRTTDRNSPLHF.

The chain links TRBV5-1 to TRBJ2-3, with TRBD2 matching over 7 bases. V trimming: 1 base; J trimming: 1 base; junction bases outside the gene matches: 9. The CDR3 is 17 residues long. Germline assignment: CDR1 SGHRS and CDR2 YFSETQ. CDR3 amino acids: CASSLRSGAGRTDTQYF. In DNA form, the CDR3 reads TGCGCCAGCAGCTTGCGTTCGGGAGCGGGGCGCACAGATACGCAGTATTTT.

CDR3 sequence reads: CASSSGTGQYGYTF. The CDR3 nucleotides read TGTGCCAGCAGCTCGGGGACAGGACAATATGGCTACACCTTC. The rearrangement links TRBV7-2 to TRBJ1-2, with 8 bases that match TRBD1. V was pared by 4 bases and J by 5 bases, with 6 bases of the junction left unmatched. This CDR3 region has 14 residues. CDR1 is SGHTA and CDR2 is FQGNSA in the germline V gene.

This chain uses TRBV29-1 with TRBJ2-1; D is possibly TRBD2 (6 bases). This CDR3 comprises 12 residues. Germline values: CDR1 SQVTM, CDR2 ANQGSEA. Trimming removed 0 bases from V and 12 bases from J, with 12 bases in between. CDR3 nucleotides: TGCAGCGTTGAAGATCACGGGGGAGGGCAGTTCTTC. It codes for CSVEDHGGGQFF.

A few counts support this clone. This chain uses TRBV7-9 with TRBJ1-2; TRBD1 is a possible D gene (5 bases). V lost 2 bases, J lost 4 bases, and 14 bases lay in between. The CDR3 is 15 amino acids. From germline, CDR1 is SEHNR and CDR2 FQNEAQ (reference sequence). CDR3 DNA: TGTGCCAGCAGCTTATCGGGGTCGGGGGGCTATGGCTACACCTTC. This encodes CASSLSGSGGYGYTF.